The clone carrying this T cell receptor (beta chain) was seen just once. Its antigen is not identified. This sample was included in a study of cytomegalovirus exposure and HLA in healthy donors. Study results and caveats: Later analysis identified several of the most significant clusters that appeared linked to common viral pathogens.

Vbeta (60) and Jbeta (13) primers were used in the PCR. Libraries were prepared by immunoSEQ multiplex PCR; TCRdb keeps only in-frame clonotypes and omits some of them. The table has 150,000 to 200,000 clones, around 80% seen once; the top ten hold about 1.1%. Looked up from germline, CDR1 is MNHEY and CDR2 is SMNVEV (reference sequence). The germline V and J ends were trimmed by 2 bases and 1 base, with 13 bases remaining between them. This CDR3 spans 16 amino acids. The V call is TRBV27, the J call TRBJ2-3; no clear D gene. Sequencing input: PBMCs. This sequence originates from a woman in her forties in good health and CMV-seronegative. DNA for the CDR3: TGTGCCAGCAGTTTAGCCGCCCTAGGAGGCACAGATACGCAGTATTTT. Amino acids: CASSLAALGGTDTQYF.